These 22 T cell receptor beta chains came from one sample sequenced in a study of regulatory T cells. The primer mix had 52 TRBV and 13 TRBJ primers. TCRdb's table, derived via immunoSEQ multiplex PCR, lists solely in-frame clones and lacks some. Of about 20,000 clones in the sample, 90% to 95% were seen once. Material for sequencing was CD8+ T cells sorted from blood. The origin of the receptors is a child aged 2-15 years with CD3G deficiency.

This clone was seen just once. The rearrangement joins TRBV19 to TRBJ1-1, with D possibly matching TRBD1 (5 bases). Trimming left V 6 bases short and J 4 bases short, with 9 bases between. The CDR3 spans 12 residues. Germline V gives CDR1 LNHDA, CDR2 SQIVND (reference sequence). CDR3 nucleotides: TGTGCCAGTAGCCGGGGGACCACTGAAGCTTTCTTT. Its protein is CASSRGTTEAFF.

The rearrangement links TRBV7-8 to TRBJ2-3; 8 nucleotides match TRBD2. CDR1 and CDR2 from the germline V gene are SGHVS and FQNEAQ. The CDR3 loop spans 17 amino acids. V shed 0 bases and J 1 base; nucleotides not matched to a gene: 6. This CDR3 is CASSLAYGGRRTDTQYF. CDR3 DNA sequence: TGTGCCAGCAGCTTAGCGTATGGCGGGAGGCGCACAGATACGCAGTATTTT.

The chain combines TRBV28 with TRBJ2-7; TRBD1 or TRBD2 may be the D gene (6 bases each). From germline, CDR1 is MDHEN and CDR2 SYDVKM. Trimming took off 1 base at V and 3 bases at J, with 10 bases between the two ends. CDR3 length: 14 amino acids. In DNA, the CDR3 is TGTGCCAGCAGTTTATCGGGGGCCATCTACGAGCAGTACTTC. Its protein product is CASSLSGAIYEQYF. The full variable domain, completed using reference TRBV28 and TRBJ2-7, is DVKVTQSSRYLVKRTGEKVFLECVQDMDHENMFWYRQDPGLGLRLIYFSYDVKMKEKGDIPEGYSVSREKKERFSLILESASTNQTSMYLCASSLSGAIYEQYFGPGTRLTVT.

This clone was found once. Written as DNA, the CDR3 is TGTGCCATCAGTGAGGGAGTCACAGATACGCAGTATTTT. It yields the protein CAISEGVTDTQYF. The V call is TRBV10-3, the J call TRBJ2-3, with no clear D. Trimming took 2 bases from V and 2 from J, leaving 5 bases between them. Germline values: CDR1 ENHRY, CDR2 SYGVKD. This CDR3 spans 13 amino acids.

The CDR3 reads CASSPRTGVVYGYTF. CDR3 nucleotides: TGCGCCAGCAGCCCACGGACAGGGGTCGTCTATGGCTACACCTTC. This chain joins TRBV4-1 and TRBJ1-2, with 9 bases aligning to TRBD1. Per germline, CDR1 MGHRA and CDR2 YSYEKL. This CDR3 spans 15 amino acids. The V gene end was trimmed by 4 bases and the J gene end by 4 bases; junction bases not matched to a gene: 7.

The genes are TRBV28 and TRBJ2-7; the match to TRBD2 covers 8 bases. This CDR3 has 14 residues. Germline values: CDR1 MDHEN, CDR2 SYDVKM. The trim removed 5 bases at V and 0 bases at J, leaving 3 bases unmatched. The chain's CDR3 is CASSPGLASYEQYF. For the CDR3, the DNA is TGTGCCAGCAGTCCCGGACTAGCCTCCTACGAGCAGTACTTC.

The chain recombines TRBV6-1 with TRBJ2-7; 8 positions agree with TRBD1. CDR1 is MNHNS, CDR2 SASEGT, per germline. The CDR3 runs 14 residues. Trimming removed 3 bases from V and 2 bases from J; junction bases left unmatched: 3. CDR3 in amino acids: CASSEWTGPYEQYF. The CDR3 DNA reads as TGTGCCAGCAGTGAGTGGACAGGGCCCTACGAGCAGTACTTC.

The chain links TRBV7-9 to TRBJ2-7; the D is unclear. The CDR3 loop spans 12 amino acids. With 5 bases removed from V and 5 bases from J, the gap between germline ends came to 10 bases. Looked up from germline, CDR1 is SEHNR and CDR2 is FQNEAQ (reference sequence). The DNA for the CDR3 is TGTGCCAGCAGCGATATGTCCCACGAGCAGTACTTC. Residues: CASSDMSHEQYF.

The count of this clone is one. For the CDR3, the DNA is TGTGCCAGCAGCTTAGGGGAATGGGGCACAGATACGCAGTATTTT. Its protein is CASSLGEWGTDTQYF. The V call is TRBV7-6, the J call TRBJ2-3; no reliable D call. Per the germline V gene, CDR1 is SGHVS and CDR2 is FNYEAQ. The CDR3 is 15 residues long. V was cut by 1 base and J by 1 base, with 9 bases left in between.

The rearrangement joins TRBV27 to TRBJ2-1; 8 nucleotides align to TRBD1. Germline CDR1 MNHEY, CDR2 SMNVEV (reference sequence). There are 13 residues in the CDR3. The ends lost 4 bases at V and 13 bases at J; junction bases unmatched: 9. CDR3 nucleotide sequence: TGTGCCAGCAGTTCCACGCAGGGGGCGGTCCAGTTCTTC. Its protein product is CASSSTQGAVQFF.

This clone came up once. The V and J genes are TRBV30 and TRBJ2-7; 9 bases map to TRBD2. Germline V gene lookup returns CDR1 GTSNPN and CDR2 SVGIG (reference sequence). This CDR3 is 14 amino acids long. Unmatched junction bases numbered 12, after V lost 7 bases and J lost 5 bases. Here the CDR3 DNA reads TGTGCCTCGGGGGGGCTAGCGGGATTCCACGAGCAGTACTTC. This translates into CASGGLAGFHEQYF.

The chain recombines TRBV19 with TRBJ2-2; 8 nucleotides line up with TRBD1. The V gene's germline CDR1 is LNHDA and CDR2 SQIVND (reference sequence). The CDR3 has 14 amino acids. V lost 6 bases to trimming and J lost 5 bases; unmatched junction nucleotides: 5. CDR3 amino acids: CASRRQGKTGELFF. In DNA, the CDR3 is TGTGCCAGTAGAAGACAGGGGAAGACCGGGGAGCTGTTTTTT.

This rearrangement joins TRBV9 to TRBJ2-1, with 7 bases identical to TRBD2. The germline gives CDR1 SGDLS, CDR2 YYNGEE. The J segment lost 4 bases and the V segment lost 0 bases, leaving 4 bases of the junction unmatched. CDR3 length equals 15 residues. CDR3 DNA: TGTGCCAGCAGCGTAGCTCCTAGCGGTTACAATGAGCAGTTCTTC. Protein: CASSVAPSGYNEQFF. The whole variable domain, filled in from reference TRBV9 and TRBJ2-1, reads DSGVTQTPKHLITATGQRVTLRCSPRSGDLSVYWYQQSLDQGLQFLIQYYNGEERAKGNILERFSAQQFPDLHSELNLSSLELGDSALYFCASSVAPSGYNEQFFGPGTRLTVL.

V gene TRBV28 combines with J gene TRBJ2-3; weak D call: TRBD2 (5 bases). Germline V CDR1 and CDR2: MDHEN, SYDVKM. This CDR3 is 13 amino acids long. V was pared by 8 bases and J by 6 bases, with 15 bases between. The CDR3 loop reads CASSFAPSDTQYF. CDR3 in DNA: TGTGCCAGCTCCTTCGCACCTAGCGATACGCAGTATTTT.

The chain has TRBV10-3 and TRBJ2-3, with TRBD2 identical over 9 bases. The germline CDR1 and CDR2 sequences are ENHRY and SYGVKD. This CDR3 contains 15 residues. Losses at the gene ends were 11 bases for V and 5 bases for J; bases not matched to a gene: 14. The DNA for the CDR3 is TGTGCCTCTTCCGGGGGACTAGCTCAAAGAGATACGCAGTATTTT. The encoded protein is CASSGGLAQRDTQYF.

The CDR3 sequence is CASSPDYNEQFF. The CDR3 DNA sequence: TGTGCCAGCAGCCCGGACTACAATGAGCAGTTCTTC. The chain is built from TRBV7-8 and TRBJ2-1; D is uncertain. The CDR3 runs 12 residues. Looked up from germline, CDR1 is SGHVS and CDR2 is FQNEAQ. V gave up 5 bases and J gave up 3 bases, with 5 bases separating them.

J is TRBJ1-2 and V is TRBV7-8; 11 bases fit TRBD1. V lost 5 bases and J lost 3; bases outside the gene matches: 8. The germline gives CDR1 SGHVS, CDR2 FQNEAQ. The CDR3 has 16 amino acids. The CDR3 spells CASSAYPGQGDYGYTF. The CDR3 nucleotides read TGTGCCAGCAGCGCATATCCGGGACAGGGGGACTATGGCTACACCTTC.

The chain recombines TRBV19 with TRBJ1-1; D remains unclear. Deletions cut 1 base from V and 5 bases from J, with 11 bases between. Germline V lookup: CDR1 LNHDA, CDR2 SQIVND (reference sequence). There are 14 residues in the CDR3. In DNA, the CDR3 is TGTGCCAGTAGTATAGGCCCGGCGGGGACTGAAGCTTTCTTT. Encoded protein: CASSIGPAGTEAFF.

The rearrangement joins TRBV7-8 to TRBJ2-7; 8 bases are a match to TRBD2. Per the germline V gene, CDR1 is SGHVS and CDR2 is FQNEAQ. The trim removed 5 bases at V and 3 bases at J, leaving 6 bases unmatched. This CDR3 is 14 amino acids long. CDR3 protein: CASSLTTSGYEQYF. In DNA form, the CDR3 reads TGTGCCAGCAGCCTAACCACTAGCGGCTACGAGCAGTACTTC. The full variable domain, its missing parts supplied by reference TRBV7-8 and TRBJ2-7, is GAGVSQSPRYKVAKRGQDVALRCDPISGHVSLFWYQQALGQGPEFLTYFQNEAQLDKSGLPSDRFFAERPEGSVSTLKIQRTQQEDSAVYLCASSLTTSGYEQYFGPGTRLTVT.

The rearrangement joins TRBV28 to TRBJ2-5, with D uncertain. From germline, CDR1 is MDHEN and CDR2 SYDVKM. Trimming took off 4 bases at V and 5 bases at J, with 14 bases between the two ends. CDR3 length equals 14 residues. The CDR3 nucleotides read TGTGCCAGCAGTTCTCTAGGGCTTCGTGAGACCCAGTACTTC. Protein product: CASSSLGLRETQYF. Combining the CDR3 with reference TRBV28 and TRBJ2-5 gives the whole variable domain DVKVTQSSRYLVKRTGEKVFLECVQDMDHENMFWYRQDPGLGLRLIYFSYDVKMKEKGDIPEGYSVSREKKERFSLILESASTNQTSMYLCASSSLGLRETQYFGPGTRLLVL.

The gene calls are TRBV6-9 and TRBJ2-5; D remains ambiguous. The end of the DNA aligns better with TRBJ2-7, so the J call may be wrong. This CDR3 region has 13 residues. CDR1 MNHGY and CDR2 SVAAGI come from the germline V gene. For the CDR3, the DNA is TGTGCCAGCAGTTATTCTCCCCTCTGCGAGCAGTACTTC. Translated: CASSYSPLCEQYF.

The gene calls are TRBV28 and TRBJ2-1, with a tentative D call TRBD1 (6 bases). V lost 7 bases to trimming and J lost 4 bases, with 20 bases between them. The V gene's germline CDR1 is MDHEN and CDR2 SYDVKM. CDR3 size: 16 residues. The DNA of the CDR3 is TGTGCCAGCAACCACAGGGAAGCGGTTCGGTACAATGAGCAGTTCTTC. Translated, it gives CASNHREAVRYNEQFF.